A single sample is the source of the 2 T cell receptor beta chains below, sequenced in a study of blood T cell repertoires in COVID-19. Here immunoSEQ multiplex PCR was the method, and the copy in TCRdb shows in-frame clones only, minus some. Seen here are roughly 120,000 clones, roughly 82% observed once, and the top ten hold about 15%. Sequencing was carried out using peripheral blood. The receptor source for this set is a woman aged 55-69 years with acute or convalescent COVID-19.

J is TRBJ2-5 and V is TRBV3-1 (or the pseudogene TRBV3-2), with 7 bases matching TRBD1. Trimming took 1 base from V and 4 from J; bases not matched to a gene: 3. This CDR3 has 14 residues. The germline CDR1 and CDR2 sequences are LGHDT and YNNKEL (reference sequence). CDR3 loop: CASSQGTGAETQYF. For the CDR3, the DNA is TGTGCCAGCAGCCAAGGGACAGGTGCAGAGACCCAGTACTTC.

The chain links TRBV5-6 to TRBJ2-3; possible D gene TRBD2, 6 bases. Looked up from germline, CDR1 is SGHDT and CDR2 is YYEEEE. V was shortened by 3 bases and J by 2 bases, with 13 bases between the two germline ends. This CDR3 contains 15 residues. DNA of the CDR3: TGTGCCAGCAGCTGGGGACTCGAAACCACAGATACGCAGTATTTT. This sequence encodes CASSWGLETTDTQYF.